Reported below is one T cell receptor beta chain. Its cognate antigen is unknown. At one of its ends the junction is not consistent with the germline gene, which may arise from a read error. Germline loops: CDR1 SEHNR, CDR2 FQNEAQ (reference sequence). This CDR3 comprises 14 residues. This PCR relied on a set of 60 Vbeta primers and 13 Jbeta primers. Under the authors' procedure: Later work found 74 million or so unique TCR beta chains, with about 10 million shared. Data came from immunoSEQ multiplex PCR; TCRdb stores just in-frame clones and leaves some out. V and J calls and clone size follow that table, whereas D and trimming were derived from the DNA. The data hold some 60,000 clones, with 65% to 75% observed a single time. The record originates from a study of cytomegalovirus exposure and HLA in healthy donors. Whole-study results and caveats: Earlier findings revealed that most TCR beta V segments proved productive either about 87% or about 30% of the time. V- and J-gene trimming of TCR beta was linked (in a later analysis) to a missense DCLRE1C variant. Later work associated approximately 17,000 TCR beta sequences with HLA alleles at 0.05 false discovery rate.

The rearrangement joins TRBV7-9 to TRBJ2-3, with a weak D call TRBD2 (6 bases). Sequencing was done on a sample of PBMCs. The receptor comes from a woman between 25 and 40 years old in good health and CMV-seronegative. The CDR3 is CSSSSSREADTQYF. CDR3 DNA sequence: TGTTCCAGCAGCTCTTCTAGGGAGGCAGATACGCAGTATTTT.